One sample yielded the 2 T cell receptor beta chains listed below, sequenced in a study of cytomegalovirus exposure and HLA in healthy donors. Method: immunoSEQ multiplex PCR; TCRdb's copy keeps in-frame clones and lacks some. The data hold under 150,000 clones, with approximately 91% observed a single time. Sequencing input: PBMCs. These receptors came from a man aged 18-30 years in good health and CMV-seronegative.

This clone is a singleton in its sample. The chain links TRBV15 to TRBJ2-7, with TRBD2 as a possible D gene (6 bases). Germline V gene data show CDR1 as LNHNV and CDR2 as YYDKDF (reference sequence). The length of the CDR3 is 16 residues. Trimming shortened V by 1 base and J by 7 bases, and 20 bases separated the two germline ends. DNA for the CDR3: TGTGCCACCAGCAGAGGTGTGGGACTGGTGGGGGGTGAGCAGTACTTC. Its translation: CATSRGVGLVGGEQYF.

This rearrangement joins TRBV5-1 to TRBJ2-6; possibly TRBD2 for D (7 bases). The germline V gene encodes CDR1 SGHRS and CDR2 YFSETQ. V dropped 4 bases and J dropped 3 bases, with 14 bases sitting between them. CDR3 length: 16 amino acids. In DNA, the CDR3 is TGCGCCAGCAGCCCGGGGGGCCGGGGTGGGGCCAACGTCCTGACTTTC. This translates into CASSPGGRGGANVLTF.